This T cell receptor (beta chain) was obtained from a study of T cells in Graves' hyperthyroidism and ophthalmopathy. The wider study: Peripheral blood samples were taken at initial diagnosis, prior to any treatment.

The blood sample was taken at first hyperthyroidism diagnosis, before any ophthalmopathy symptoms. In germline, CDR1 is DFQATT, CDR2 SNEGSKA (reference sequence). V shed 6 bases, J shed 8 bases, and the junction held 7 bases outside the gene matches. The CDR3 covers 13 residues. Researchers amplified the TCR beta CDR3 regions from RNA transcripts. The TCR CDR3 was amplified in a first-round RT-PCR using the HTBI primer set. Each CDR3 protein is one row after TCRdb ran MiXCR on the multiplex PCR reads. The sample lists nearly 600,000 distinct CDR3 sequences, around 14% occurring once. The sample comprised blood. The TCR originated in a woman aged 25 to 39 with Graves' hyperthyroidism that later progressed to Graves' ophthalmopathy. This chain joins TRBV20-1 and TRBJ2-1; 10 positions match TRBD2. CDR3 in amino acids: CSAPGLAFDEQFF. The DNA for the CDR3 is TGCAGTGCGCCGGGACTAGCGTTCGATGAGCAGTTCTTC.